This T cell receptor beta chain was sequenced for a study of T cells in Graves' hyperthyroidism and ophthalmopathy. Study outcomes and limitations: Most thyroid clonotypes expanded above 0.001 were also detected in blood. Ophthalmopathy and stable hyperthyroidism were told apart by a 13 V-J model.

The investigators amplified TCR beta CDR3 regions from RNA transcripts. A first-round RT-PCR of the TCR CDR3 used the HTBI primer set. TCRdb re-called the multiplex PCR reads with MiXCR, one entry per CDR3 protein. The sample has around 610,000 distinct CDR3 sequences, roughly 15% seen once. Per the germline V gene, CDR1 is KGHDR and CDR2 is SFDVKD. The CDR3 is 13 amino acids. V gave up 7 bases and J gave up 3 bases, with 11 bases separating them. There are many counts of this clonotype. The antigen remains unidentified. Patients with uncontrolled infections, other autoimmune diseases, pregnancy or lactation were excluded. Diagnosis rested on symptoms, serum thyroxine and TRAb, thyroid ultrasound, and orbital computed tomography.

The sequence derives from a woman in her forties with Graves' ophthalmopathy. The genes are TRBV24-1 and TRBJ2-5; the D is unclear. Material: blood. CDR3 nucleotide sequence: TGTGCCACCAGAAGGGCTTCTGAAGAGACCCAGTACTTC. This encodes CATRRASEETQYF.